These 2 T cell receptor beta chains came from one sample sequenced in a study of shared clonotypes between healthy human individuals. Generated by immunoSEQ multiplex PCR, the TCRdb table keeps only in-frame clones and is missing some. The sample has hundreds of thousands of clones, approximately 97% seen once. Source material: naive CD4+ T cells sorted from blood. Stated subset: CD45RA+ positively selected. All receptors derive from a woman in her twenties or thirties in good health.

J is TRBJ2-6 and V is TRBV11-3; TRBD2 matches 10 bases. V trimming: 4 bases; J trimming: 2 bases; junction bases outside the gene matches: 2. This CDR3 comprises 16 residues. CDR1 SGHNT and CDR2 YENEEA come from the germline V gene. Here the CDR3 reads CASSSAGGTGANVLTF. The DNA of the CDR3 is TGTGCCAGCAGCTCAGCGGGAGGGACTGGGGCCAACGTCCTGACTTTC.

The chain couples TRBV5-1 to TRBJ2-7; TRBD1 matches at 12 bases. The V and J ends lost 5 bases and 5 bases, in that order; junction bases with no gene match: 8. The CDR3 totals 15 residues. The germline V gene encodes CDR1 SGHRS and CDR2 YFSETQ. The CDR3 here is CASSYRDRGPNEQYF. CDR3 in DNA: TGCGCCAGCAGTTACCGGGACAGGGGGCCGAACGAGCAGTACTTC.